These T cell receptor beta chains were read from a single sample in a study of CD8 T cells in Susac syndrome. MiXCR, applied by TCRdb to the immunoSEQ multiplex PCR reads, yields one record per CDR3 protein. Of approximately 260,000 distinct CDR3 sequences in the sample, around 96% were seen once. The sequencing sample was made of CD4+ T cells from PBMCs. These receptors were obtained from a human donor with Susac syndrome. CDR3s include the opening cysteine and the closing phenylalanine or tryptophan. D genes are given only for firm matches.

v_call | cdr3_length | d_call | cdr3_aa
TRBV5-1 | 14 | - | CASRRESSYNEQFF
TRBV5-4 | 15 | - | CASSFGGHRGTEAFF
TRBV18 | 19 | TRBD2 | CASSPRASGREANTGELFF
TRBV12-3/TRBV12-4 | 12 | - | CASTPRGETQYF
TRBV9 | 15 | - | CASSASLLGPHEQFF
TRBV6-1 | 13 | - | CASSALSSYEQYF
TRBV20-1 | 19 | TRBD2 | CSARDTGLAGGVNPNEQFF
TRBV20-1 | 12 | - | CSAALYRDEQFF
TRBV5-4 | 15 | - | CASSPAGTPRAEAFF
TRBV3-1 | 12 | - | CASTLGGHGYTF
TRBV7-9 | 13 | - | CASSLEPKETQYF
TRBV29-1 | 14 | - | CSGSRGSGTDTQYF
TRBV12-3/TRBV12-4 | 15 | - | CASSPAGGRHQPQHF
TRBV7-2 | 15 | TRBD1 | CAINLGGQGVYGYTF
TRBV12-3/TRBV12-4 | 15 | TRBD1 | CASSSRGQVNTEAFF
TRBV2 | 16 | - | CASSPHGRGSTDTQYF
TRBV30 | 16 | - | CAWSVPPGLSNQPQHF
TRBV30 | 13 | - | CAWSVGTGGIQYF
TRBV29-1 | 14 | - | CSVEGGLLQETQYF
TRBV4-2 | 14 | - | CASSQDGVNTEAFF
TRBV20-1 | 14 | - | CSAPPPGPRGEQYF
TRBV4-2 | 14 | TRBD1 | CASSLTGQGGNQYF
TRBV6-5 | 16 | TRBD2 | CASSYSTAGVRDTQYF
TRBV30 | 12 | - | CAWTNTSSKQYF
TRBV2 | 14 | TRBD1 | CASSYTRDRVGYTF
TRBV9 | 13 | - | CASSALLSDTQYF
TRBV5-1 | 15 | - | CASSVGWEKEETQYF
TRBV20-1 | 14 | TRBD2 | CSARASGRPDTQYF
TRBV29-1 | 13 | - | CSVGARGGTEAFF
TRBV20-1 | 14 | - | CSARAPPTPNEQFF
TRBV4-1 | 14 | - | CASSQILTIYEQYF
TRBV20-1 | 11 | TRBD1 | CSAGTGIGYTF
TRBV10-3 | 14 | - | CAISTGIGQETQYF
TRBV9 | 13 | - | CASSILGHTEAFF
TRBV20-1 | 16 | TRBD2 | CSANAPGRAVHNEQFF
TRBV6-1 | 17 | TRBD1 | CASSPGGWGQIPNGYTF
TRBV7-2 | 14 | TRBD2 | CASSQGAGVPEQYF
TRBV29-1 | 16 | TRBD2 | CSVETGLVEMGNIQYF
TRBV12-3/TRBV12-4 | 16 | TRBD1 | CASTTFTGQVSYEQYF
TRBV6-5 | 12 | - | CASRGGLTEAFF
TRBV4-1 | 16 | - | CASSQGRGGAAGELFF
TRBV7-6 | 16 | - | CASSTLAVGGLYEQYF
TRBV11-2 | 15 | TRBD1 | CASSPLQGTNTEAFF
TRBV5-1 | 14 | TRBD1 | CASSPLDRGIEQFF
TRBV29-1 | 12 | TRBD2 | CSVGDYYYEQYF
TRBV11-2 | 11 | - | CASSYQETQYF
TRBV18 | 16 | - | CASSPDSPLPQETQYF
TRBV9 | 14 | - | CASSAQTGYPEAFF
TRBV5-6 | 11 | - | CASSLETEQFF
TRBV7-9 | 16 | - | CASSFPRVRANYGYTF
TRBV11-2 | 15 | TRBD1 | CASSPVTGPNTEAFF
TRBV28 | 15 | - | CASSLYMPRVYEQYF
TRBV30 | 14 | TRBD2 | CAWKRESSYNEQFF
TRBV5-1 | 14 | - | CASSLDEGRGGYTF
TRBV11-2 | 16 | - | CASSFLDQSHYNEQFF
TRBV9 | 14 | TRBD1 | CASSPGTGFYEQYF
TRBV27 | 14 | - | CASSLHHRTDEAFF
TRBV12-5 | 14 | - | CASGPDSSNQPQHF
TRBV7-9 | 13 | - | CASGSASGETQYF
TRBV4-2 | 17 | TRBD2 | CASSQAASGRALNEQFF